The clone carrying this T cell receptor beta chain was counted many times. Its antigen is unknown. The sample originates from a study of neurological immune-mediated disorders. The method for making cDNA was 5'RACE, and it used 10-nucleotide random UMIs. Using its own MiXCR run on the 5' RACE reads, TCRdb lists one record per CDR3 protein. The repertoire holds about 66,000 distinct CDR3 sequences, with less than 5.5% as singletons. Study results and caveats: When the repertoires were grouped phylogenetically, those of 18 of the 34 multiple sclerosis patients came together in a single cluster of related CDR3 sequences, which points to a possible repertoire-level signature. Neither clinical nor MRI features were found to be associated with the multiple sclerosis repertoire cluster.

The ends were cut back, 0 bases at V and 9 bases at J, with 15 bases in the middle. This CDR3 spans 15 amino acids. Per germline, CDR1 PRHDT and CDR2 FYEKMQ (reference sequence). The sample comprised PBMCs. This TCR came from a man younger than 40 with multiple sclerosis. This chain uses TRBV13 with TRBJ2-1; D unclear. The CDR3 DNA reads as TGTGCCAGCAGCTTAGGTGCGAGCCCCTCTGCTGAGCAGTTCTTC. It specifies CASSLGASPSAEQFF.